The 23 T cell receptor beta chains below come from one sample, sequenced in a study of PD-L1 blockade in urothelial cancer. Time point meaning: pretreatment peripheral blood. Sequenced by immunoSEQ multiplex PCR; TCRdb stores in-frame clones only, minus some. The table records tens of thousands of clones, about four fifths of them present only once. The source material was PBMCs, sampled around atezolizumab (anti-PD-L1) treatment. These TCRs come from a woman aged 65 to 85 with urothelial cancer.

This sequence joins TRBV15 and TRBJ1-2, with 7 bases matching TRBD1. There are 16 residues in the CDR3. The V gene end was trimmed by 0 bases and the J gene end by 4 bases; junction bases not matched to a gene: 8. The germline V gene encodes CDR1 LNHNV and CDR2 YYDKDF (reference sequence). The CDR3 region has the DNA TGTGCCACCAGCAGAGATCGGGGACAGAGCCTCTATGGCTACACCTTC. Translated: CATSRDRGQSLYGYTF.

The chain joins TRBV7-8 to TRBJ2-7, with TRBD2 matching over 7 bases. CDR3 length: 14 amino acids. Germline V gene lookup returns CDR1 SGHVS and CDR2 FQNEAQ. Germline trimming cut 0 bases from V and 5 bases from J; bases unmatched to any gene: 4. This CDR3 is CASSLATSANEQYF. The CDR3 nucleotides read TGTGCCAGCAGCTTAGCAACTAGCGCCAACGAGCAGTACTTC.

This clone came up a few times. The chain uses TRBV18 and TRBJ1-5, with TRBD1 matching 9 bases. Per germline, CDR1 KGHSH and CDR2 LQKENI. The CDR3 covers 14 residues. The junction had 4 bases not matched to a gene; V was cut back by 5 bases and J by 5 bases. The CDR3 loop is CASSSRDRDQPQHF. CDR3 in DNA: TGTGCCAGCTCATCCCGGGACAGGGATCAGCCCCAGCATTTT.

The chain uses TRBV11-2 and TRBJ1-2; possibly TRBD1 for D (5 bases). The V end lost 5 bases, the J end lost 12 bases, and 16 bases lay between the germline ends. This CDR3 comprises 12 residues. Germline assignment: CDR1 SGHAT and CDR2 FQNNGV. The CDR3 spells CASSPPVGANTF. CDR3 DNA: TGTGCCAGCAGCCCCCCGGTAGGGGCTAACACCTTC.

The rearrangement uses TRBV28 and TRBJ1-2, with D hard to call. CDR1 and CDR2 (germline): MDHEN, SYDVKM. The CDR3 is 13 residues long. The V and J ends lost 3 bases and 0 bases respectively, with 5 bases between them. The CDR3 DNA reads TGTGCCAGCAGTTTTCCCGCTAACTATGGCTACACCTTC. The encoded protein is CASSFPANYGYTF.

This clone was seen a handful of times. This sequence joins TRBV7-2 and TRBJ2-7; no definite D call. V lost 2 bases and J 1 base, leaving 15 bases between the germline ends. This CDR3 spans 16 amino acids. In germline, CDR1 is SGHTA, CDR2 FQGNSA. The CDR3 DNA follows: TGTGCCAGCAGCTTAAATATAGACTCGCTATCCTACGAGCAGTACTTC. As protein: CASSLNIDSLSYEQYF.

The V gene is TRBV27, the J gene TRBJ2-7; 8 bases align to TRBD2. With 4 bases clipped from V and 4 bases from J, the junction kept 12 bases outside the gene matches. CDR1 is MNHEY, CDR2 SMNVEV, per germline (reference sequence). This CDR3 is 16 amino acids long. The CDR3 sequence is CASSSVFGRAYYEQYF. The CDR3 DNA is TGTGCCAGCAGTTCGGTCTTCGGGAGGGCGTATTACGAGCAGTACTTC.

This clone has only one observation. CDR3 protein: CSVSLFSGGLNEQFF. The CDR3 DNA reads as TGCAGCGTTAGTCTTTTTTCGGGGGGGCTCAATGAGCAGTTCTTC. This chain uses TRBV29-1 with TRBJ2-1, with 8 bases matching TRBD2. CDR3 length: 15 residues. CDR1 and CDR2 (germline): SQVTM, ANQGSEA. J was trimmed by 6 bases and V by 5 bases; bases with no gene match: 12.

J is TRBJ2-5 and V is TRBV18; D is perhaps TRBD2 (7 bases). Germline CDR1 KGHSH, CDR2 LQKENI. This CDR3 comprises 16 residues. Between the trimmed V and J ends, which lost 3 bases and 3 bases, there was a span of 17 bases. For the CDR3, the DNA is TGTGCCAGCTCACCGGGGGCACGGCGGGAGAAAGAGACCCAGTACTTC. It encodes CASSPGARREKETQYF.

The chain joins TRBV18 to TRBJ2-1, with TRBD2 matching over 9 bases. The CDR3 has 14 amino acids. The V gene end was trimmed by 3 bases and the J gene end by 14 bases; junction bases not matched to a gene: 11. Germline CDR1 is KGHSH and CDR2 is LQKENI. In nucleotides, the CDR3 is TGTGCCAGCTCACCCGCCAGCGGGGGGACGGCTAAGTTCTTC. It encodes CASSPASGGTAKFF.

The V and J genes are TRBV5-4 and TRBJ2-1; 11 nucleotides align to TRBD1. Germline V gives CDR1 SGHNT, CDR2 YYREEE (reference sequence). V gave up 3 bases and J gave up 12 bases; unmatched junction bases: 8. The CDR3 loop spans 14 amino acids. CDR3 residues: CASSSGQGVKGQFF. The CDR3 nucleotides are TGTGCCAGCAGCTCGGGACAGGGGGTTAAGGGGCAGTTCTTC.

In this sample, this clone turned up a few times. The gene calls are TRBV10-3 and TRBJ1-1; 9 bases are a match to TRBD1. The germline V gene has CDR1 ENHRY and CDR2 SYGVKD. Trimming cost V 6 bases and J 1 base; bases outside gene matches: 6. This CDR3 contains 15 residues. Here the CDR3 DNA reads TGTGCCATCAGACAGTGGGACAGGGAGAACACTGAAGCTTTCTTT. This sequence encodes CAIRQWDRENTEAFF.

This clone has more than one count but fewer than ten. The chain has TRBV4-1 and TRBJ1-2; TRBD1 is a possible D gene (5 bases). The germline CDR1 and CDR2 sequences are MGHRA and YSYEKL. V shed 1 base and J shed 1 base, with 7 bases lying between them. The CDR3 has 14 amino acids. The CDR3 loop reads CASSQVDSNYGYTF. CDR3 in DNA: TGCGCCAGCAGCCAAGTAGACAGTAACTATGGCTACACCTTC.

The rearrangement uses TRBV5-1 and TRBJ2-1; 11 bases match TRBD2. The CDR3 has 15 residues. The ends lost 4 bases at V and 2 bases at J; junction bases unmatched: 2. Germline V lookup: CDR1 SGHRS, CDR2 YFSETQ. Written as DNA, the CDR3 is TGCGCCAGCAGCGAGGGACTAGCGGCCTACAATGAGCAGTTCTTC. Amino acid sequence: CASSEGLAAYNEQFF.

The chain combines TRBV20-1 with TRBJ1-2; the D is unclear. Germline loops: CDR1 DFQATT, CDR2 SNEGSKA (reference sequence). The CDR3 contains 11 residues. Trimming took 7 bases from V and 7 from J, leaving 13 bases between them. The CDR3 here is CSVLVGFGYTF. The CDR3 DNA sequence: TGCAGTGTCTTAGTCGGGTTTGGCTACACCTTC.

This clone was counted only a few times. V is TRBV5-6 and J is TRBJ1-2, with D perhaps TRBD1 (5 bases). The CDR3 contains 15 residues. V was pared by 6 bases and J by 7 bases, with 22 bases between. Germline CDR1 is SGHDT and CDR2 is YYEEEE. CDR3 protein: CASTLTPGGISGYTF. The CDR3 nucleotides read TGTGCCAGCACCCTGACCCCGGGGGGGATTAGTGGCTACACCTTC.

This chain uses TRBV9 with TRBJ1-2; no clear D gene. Germline V gene data show CDR1 as SGDLS and CDR2 as YYNGEE. V lost 3 bases to trimming and J lost 7 bases, with 10 bases between them. The CDR3 loop spans 12 amino acids. The CDR3, as DNA: TGTGCCAGCAGCGCAGGCGTCGGTGGCTACACCTTC. Protein sequence: CASSAGVGGYTF.

The rearrangement links TRBV5-6 to TRBJ2-3; D possibly corresponds to TRBD2 (5 bases). Germline V CDR1 and CDR2: SGHDT, YYEEEE. CDR3 size: 16 residues. Trimming left V 0 bases short and J 2 bases short, with 13 bases between. The CDR3 DNA sequence: TGTGCCAGCAGCTTGGAGCGGAGCCCGTACACAGATACGCAGTATTTT. It specifies CASSLERSPYTDTQYF.

This chain connects TRBV6-6 to TRBJ1-5; no clear D. V was cut by 0 bases and J by 0 bases, with 6 bases left in between. This CDR3 spans 15 amino acids. CDR1 and CDR2 (germline): MNHNY, SVGAGI (reference sequence). This chain's CDR3 is CASSYSRDSNQPQHF. CDR3 in DNA: TGTGCCAGCAGTTACTCGAGAGATAGCAATCAGCCCCAGCATTTT.

The gene calls are TRBV6-6 and TRBJ2-7, with 7 bases identical to TRBD1. This CDR3 is built from 16 residues. Unmatched junction bases numbered 10, after V lost 2 bases and J lost 3 bases. Germline V gene sequence: CDR1 MNHNY, CDR2 SVGAGI (reference sequence). The CDR3 nucleotides read TGTGCCAGCAGTTACGCATACAGGGGAAGGTTCTACGAGCAGTACTTC. Its protein is CASSYAYRGRFYEQYF.

This chain connects TRBV5-4 to TRBJ2-7, with D perhaps TRBD2 (5 bases). Germline CDR1 SGHNT, CDR2 YYREEE (reference sequence). This CDR3 is built from 13 residues. The V and J ends lost 4 bases and 7 bases respectively, with 15 bases between them. The CDR3 loop reads CASSRTEVREQYF. DNA of the CDR3: TGTGCCAGCAGCCGGACGGAGGTAAGGGAGCAGTACTTC.

This clone was seen many times. CDR3 sequence reads: CASSNKHNSNQPQHF. CDR3 DNA: TGTGCCAGTAGTAATAAGCATAATAGCAATCAGCCCCAGCATTTT. The chain uses TRBV19 and TRBJ1-5; D uncertain. The CDR3 loop spans 15 amino acids. Looked up from germline, CDR1 is LNHDA and CDR2 is SQIVND (reference sequence). Between the trimmed V and J ends, which lost 4 bases and 0 bases, there was a span of 10 bases. The whole variable domain, filled in from reference TRBV19 and TRBJ1-5, reads DGGITQSPKYLFRKEGQNVTLSCEQNLNHDAMYWYRQDPGQGLRLIYYSQIVNDFQKGDIAEGYSVSREKKESFPLTVTSAQKNPTAFYLCASSNKHNSNQPQHFGDGTRLSIL.

This sequence joins TRBV27 and TRBJ1-4; TRBD1 might be the D (5 bases). The CDR3 totals 13 residues. The V end was cut by 8 bases, the J end by 1 base, with 8 bases between. The germline gives CDR1 MNHEY, CDR2 SMNVEV (reference sequence). CDR3 protein: CASRGGTNEKLFF. CDR3 DNA: TGTGCCAGCCGCGGGGGAACTAATGAAAAACTGTTTTTT. The full variable domain, with the rest looked up from reference TRBV27 and TRBJ1-4, is EAQVTQNPRYLITVTGKKLTVTCSQNMNHEYMSWYRQDPGLGLRQIYYSMNVEVTDKGDVPEGYKVSRKEKRNFPLILESPSPNQTSLYFCASRGGTNEKLFFGSGTQLSVL.